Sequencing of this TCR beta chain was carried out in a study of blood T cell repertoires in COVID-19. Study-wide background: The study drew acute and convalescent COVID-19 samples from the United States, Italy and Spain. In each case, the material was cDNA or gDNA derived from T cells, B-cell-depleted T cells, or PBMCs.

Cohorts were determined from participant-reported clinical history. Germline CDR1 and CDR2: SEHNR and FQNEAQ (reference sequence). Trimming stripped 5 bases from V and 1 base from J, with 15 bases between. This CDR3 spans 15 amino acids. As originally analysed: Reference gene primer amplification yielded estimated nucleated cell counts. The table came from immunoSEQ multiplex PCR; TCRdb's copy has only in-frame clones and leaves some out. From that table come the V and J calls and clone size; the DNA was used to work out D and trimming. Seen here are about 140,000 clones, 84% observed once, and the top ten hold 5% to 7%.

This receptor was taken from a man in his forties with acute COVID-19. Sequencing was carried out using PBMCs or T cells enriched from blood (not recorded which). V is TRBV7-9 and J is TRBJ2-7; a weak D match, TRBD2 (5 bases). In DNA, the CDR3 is TGTGCCAGCAGCCCCTACTCGCGAGGGTCCTACGAGCAGTACTTC. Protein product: CASSPYSRGSYEQYF.